Presented here are 15 T cell receptor beta chains from one specimen sequenced in a study of control samples from healthy donors and cancer patients. Clones were read by immunoSEQ multiplex PCR, and TCRdb kept only the in-frame ones, dropping some. The repertoire holds approximately 70,000 clones, with 90% as singletons. Sequencing input: PBMCs. The receptors stem from a woman between 45 and 60 years old with colorectal cancer.

The chain carries TRBV5-1 and TRBJ2-3; 7 nucleotides match TRBD2. The V gene end was trimmed by 5 bases and the J gene end by 2 bases; junction bases not matched to a gene: 5. The germline gives CDR1 SGHRS, CDR2 YFSETQ. The CDR3 has 14 residues. The CDR3 sequence is CASSIGGFTDTQYF. DNA for the CDR3: TGCGCCAGCAGTATCGGGGGGTTCACAGATACGCAGTATTTT. The full variable domain, with the rest looked up from reference TRBV5-1 and TRBJ2-3, is KAGVTQTPRYLIKTRGQQVTLSCSPISGHRSVSWYQQTPGQGLQFLFEYFSETQRNKGNFPGRFSGRQFSNSRSEMNVSTLELGDSALYLCASSIGGFTDTQYFGPGTRLTVL.

Concerning this clone: A read error may account for a junction end that differs from germline. The V and J genes are TRBV6-1 and TRBJ2-7; D is perhaps TRBD2 (5 bases). CDR3 size: 15 residues. The germline CDR1 and CDR2 sequences are MNHNS and SASEGT. CDR3 amino acids: CAGSKALGSSYEQYF. CDR3 bases: TGTGCCGGCAGTAAAGCGCTTGGGAGCTCCTACGAGCAGTACTTC.

The J gene is TRBJ1-6, the V gene TRBV25-1, with D perhaps matching TRBD1 (5 bases). CDR1 is MGHDK, CDR2 SYGVNS, per germline. The CDR3 sequence is 15 residues long. Deletions cut 5 bases from V and 1 base from J, with 9 bases between. The CDR3 here is CASSRGGSYNSPLHF. Here the CDR3 DNA reads TGTGCCAGCAGTCGGGGGGGTTCCTATAATTCACCCCTCCACTTT.

The V gene is TRBV5-8, the J gene TRBJ1-5, with D unresolved. Germline V gene lookup returns CDR1 SGHTS and CDR2 YDEGEE. The CDR3 spans 12 residues. Deletions cut 3 bases from V and 5 bases from J, with 6 bases between. CDR3 nucleotide sequence: TGTGCCAGCAGCTGGGGAGATCAGCCCCAGCATTTT. Its protein is CASSWGDQPQHF.

J is TRBJ2-3 and V is TRBV29-1; 7 bases agree with TRBD1. The CDR3 loop spans 14 amino acids. Germline assignment: CDR1 SQVTM and CDR2 ANQGSEA. The ends lost 4 bases at V and 3 bases at J; junction bases unmatched: 7. In nucleotides, the CDR3 is TGCAGCGTTGTGGACAGGAGGCGAACAGATACGCAGTATTTT. It encodes CSVVDRRRTDTQYF.

The chain couples TRBV7-7 to TRBJ2-1, with TRBD2 identical over 11 bases. V dropped 5 bases and J dropped 4; count of bases not matched to a gene: 7. Looked up from germline, CDR1 is SSHAT and CDR2 is FNYEAQ (reference sequence). The CDR3 sequence is 16 residues long. This CDR3 reads CASSPIAGGTYNEQFF. The CDR3 nucleotides read TGTGCCAGCAGCCCAATAGCGGGGGGGACTTACAATGAGCAGTTCTTC.

J is TRBJ2-1 and V is TRBV5-1; 8 nucleotides agree with TRBD2. The CDR3 consists of 16 residues. J was trimmed by 6 bases and V by 1 base; bases with no gene match: 9. In germline, CDR1 is SGHRS, CDR2 YFSETQ. The CDR3 coding sequence is TGCGCCAGCAGCTTGATTTCAAGCGGGAGCGGCAATGAGCAGTTCTTC. Protein: CASSLISSGSGNEQFF.

This chain uses TRBV5-1 with TRBJ2-5; D is perhaps TRBD2 (6 bases). The CDR3 covers 14 residues. V was pared by 1 base and J by 3 bases, with 10 bases between. CDR1 is SGHRS, CDR2 YFSETQ, per germline. The CDR3 sequence is CASSLMAGKETQYF. The CDR3 DNA reads as TGCGCCAGCAGCTTGATGGCGGGGAAAGAGACCCAGTACTTC.

The chain uses TRBV19 and TRBJ2-5; maybe TRBD1 (6 bases). The V gene lost 5 bases and the J gene lost 5 bases, with 12 bases spanning the gap. This CDR3 is built from 13 residues. Germline CDR1 and CDR2: LNHDA and SQIVND (reference sequence). CDR3 nucleotides: TGTGCCAGTAGTGAGACAGGCCAGGAGACCCAGTACTTC. It codes for CASSETGQETQYF.

This chain joins TRBV10-3 and TRBJ2-5; 10 positions agree with TRBD2. Germline trimming cut 3 bases from V and 4 bases from J; bases unmatched to any gene: 11. Per the germline V gene, CDR1 is ENHRY and CDR2 is SYGVKD. The CDR3 contains 17 residues. The CDR3 spells CAISDKAGGPRGETQYF. CDR3 DNA: TGTGCCATCAGTGATAAAGCGGGAGGGCCGCGGGGAGAGACCCAGTACTTC.

This clone has more than one count but fewer than ten. The V call is TRBV7-3, the J call TRBJ2-1; 8 nucleotides match TRBD1. The CDR3 length is 15 residues. Germline loops: CDR1 SGHTA, CDR2 FQGTGA. With V trimmed by 5 bases and J by 6 bases, 9 bases remained unmatched. CDR3 sequence reads: CASSPGQGRGNEQFF. In nucleotides, the CDR3 is TGTGCCAGCAGCCCCGGACAGGGTCGGGGCAATGAGCAGTTCTTC.

V is TRBV10-2 and J is TRBJ2-7, with TRBD2 matching 9 bases. V was clipped by 9 bases and J by 7 bases; unmatched bases: 13. The germline V gene has CDR1 WSHSY and CDR2 SAAADI. The CDR3 is made up of 14 amino acids. The CDR3 is CASSPASGTGEQYF. The CDR3 DNA is TGCGCCAGTTCCCCGGCTAGCGGGACGGGAGAGCAGTACTTC.

This chain connects TRBV5-6 to TRBJ2-3; tentative D call: TRBD2 (5 bases). CDR1 is SGHDT and CDR2 is YYEEEE in the germline V gene. This CDR3 spans 17 amino acids. Trimming pared 4 bases from V and 2 bases from J, leaving 20 bases between. The CDR3 DNA reads as TGTGCCAGCAGCGGGGAGAGCGGAACCCAGATCACAGATACGCAGTATTTT. Translating gives CASSGESGTQITDTQYF.

The rearrangement links TRBV3-1 (or the pseudogene TRBV3-2) to TRBJ1-3; 10 bases are a match to TRBD1. CDR1 is LGHDT and CDR2 is YNNKEL in the germline V gene (reference sequence). With V trimmed by 4 bases and J by 8 bases, 5 bases remained unmatched. The CDR3 loop spans 14 amino acids. In DNA form, the CDR3 reads TGTGCCAGCAGCCCCCGGGACAGGGGATACACCATATATTTT. Translated: CASSPRDRGYTIYF.

This clone was seen once. The chain recombines TRBV15 with TRBJ2-1, with D possibly TRBD2 on 6 matching bases. V was shortened by 1 base and J by 0 bases, with 7 bases between the two germline ends. The germline V gene encodes CDR1 LNHNV and CDR2 YYDKDF (reference sequence). This CDR3 is 15 amino acids long. CDR3 sequence reads: CATSRGRDSYNEQFF. CDR3 bases: TGTGCCACCAGCAGAGGGCGGGACTCCTACAATGAGCAGTTCTTC.